Listed below are T cell receptor beta chains from one sample, sequenced in a study of OX40 agonist ivuxolimab in advanced cancers. Measured with immunoSEQ multiplex PCR; TCRdb has only the in-frame clones, and not every one. The table lists roughly 53,000 clones, around 82% of them singletons, with 3.5% to 5.5% in the top ten. The sequencing used CD4+ or CD8+ T cells sorted from blood, collected in a trial of the OX40 agonist ivuxolimab. These receptors all stem from an adult with an advanced solid tumor such as melanoma, head and neck, liver or kidney cancer. Each CDR3 is given with its conserved first and last residue. The order of the fields is CDR3 protein, CDR3 DNA, J gene, D gene, V gene, clone size. A D gene is named only where the DNA matches it firmly. Not every row has a clone size; where given, it reads once, few, many or a size class.

CDR3aa: CASSPSRLPGNTIYF
CDR3nt: TGCGCCAGCAGCCCCTCGAGGCTACCTGGAAACACCATATATTTT
j_gene: TRBJ1-3
d_gene: NA
v_gene: TRBV23-1
abundance: NA

CDR3aa: CASSTQGAVGTEAFF
CDR3nt: TGTGCCAGCAGCACCCAGGGGGCGGTAGGGACTGAAGCTTTCTTT
j_gene: TRBJ1-1
d_gene: TRBD1
v_gene: TRBV7-2
abundance: NA

CDR3aa: CASSVLPEFSGNTIYF
CDR3nt: TGTGCCAGCAGCGTTCTACCAGAGTTCTCTGGAAACACCATATATTTT
j_gene: TRBJ1-3
d_gene: NA
v_gene: TRBV7-2
abundance: NA

CDR3aa: CASSSNSGKAGELFF
CDR3nt: TGTGCCAGCAGTTCAAATAGCGGGAAGGCCGGGGAGCTGTTTTTT
j_gene: TRBJ2-2
d_gene: TRBD2
v_gene: TRBV2
abundance: NA

CDR3aa: CASGQTAGTGETQYF
CDR3nt: TGTGCCAGCGGACAAACAGCGGGAACTGGGGAGACCCAGTACTTC
j_gene: TRBJ2-5
d_gene: TRBD2
v_gene: TRBV11-3
abundance: NA

CDR3aa: CASSLGGRGNLKSYGYTF
CDR3nt: TGTGCCAGCAGCTTAGGGGGGCGAGGAAACCTGAAGTCCTATGGCTACACCTTC
j_gene: TRBJ1-2
d_gene: NA
v_gene: TRBV7-2
abundance: NA

CDR3aa: CASSPDRGVTYGYTF
CDR3nt: TGTGCCAGCAGCCCAGACAGGGGGGTTACTTATGGCTACACCTTC
j_gene: TRBJ1-2
d_gene: TRBD1
v_gene: TRBV7-9
abundance: few

CDR3aa: CASSIRTSSPNTGELFF
CDR3nt: TGTGCCAGCAGTATCCGGACTAGCAGTCCGAACACCGGGGAGCTGTTTTTT
j_gene: TRBJ2-2
d_gene: TRBD2
v_gene: TRBV11-3
abundance: NA

CDR3aa: CASSPSGKEPYEQYF
CDR3nt: TGTGCCAGCAGCCCTAGCGGGAAAGAGCCATACGAGCAGTACTTC
j_gene: TRBJ2-7
d_gene: TRBD2
v_gene: TRBV28
abundance: NA

CDR3aa: CASSLSQGGYGYTF
CDR3nt: TGCGCCAGCAGCTTATCACAGGGGGGCTATGGCTACACCTTC
j_gene: TRBJ1-2
d_gene: TRBD1
v_gene: TRBV5-1
abundance: NA

CDR3aa: CASSLVPNTGELFF
CDR3nt: TGTGCCAGCAGCTTAGTACCAAACACCGGGGAGCTGTTTTTT
j_gene: TRBJ2-2
d_gene: NA
v_gene: TRBV7-6
abundance: NA

CDR3aa: CASSLQIRDTQYF
CDR3nt: TGCGCCAGCAGCCTACAAATCCGGGATACGCAGTATTTT
j_gene: TRBJ2-3
d_gene: NA
v_gene: TRBV4-1
abundance: NA

CDR3aa: CASSSKLGGANREGQPQHF
CDR3nt: TGTGCCAGCTCATCAAAACTGGGCGGGGCGAATCGCGAGGGTCAGCCCCAGCATTTT
j_gene: TRBJ1-5
d_gene: NA
v_gene: TRBV18
abundance: NA

CDR3aa: CASSLTIDRTVPHEQYF
CDR3nt: TGTGCCAGCAGCTTAACGATCGACAGAACAGTCCCCCACGAGCAGTACTTC
j_gene: TRBJ2-7
d_gene: NA
v_gene: TRBV7-3
abundance: NA

CDR3aa: CVRSLLSILGELFF
CDR3nt: TGTGTCAGAAGCTTATTGTCTATCCTTGGGGAGCTGTTTTTT
j_gene: TRBJ2-2
d_gene: NA
v_gene: TRBV7-5
abundance: NA

CDR3aa: CATSRRQVLVNTEAFF
CDR3nt: TGTGCCACCAGCAGGAGACAGGTTCTCGTGAACACTGAAGCTTTCTTT
j_gene: TRBJ1-1
d_gene: NA
v_gene: TRBV15
abundance: NA

CDR3aa: CASSSGRLDLGSPDTQYF
CDR3nt: TGTGCCAGCAGCTCCGGACGACTTGACCTGGGGAGTCCAGATACGCAGTATTTT
j_gene: TRBJ2-3
d_gene: NA
v_gene: TRBV7-3
abundance: NA

CDR3aa: CASSIRQGASTEAFF
CDR3nt: TGTGCCAGTAGTATCAGGCAGGGGGCGAGCACTGAAGCTTTCTTT
j_gene: TRBJ1-1
d_gene: TRBD1
v_gene: TRBV19
abundance: once

CDR3aa: CASSLGEETQYF
CDR3nt: TGTGCCAGCAGCTTAGGGGAAGAGACCCAGTACTTC
j_gene: TRBJ2-5
d_gene: NA
v_gene: TRBV7-6
abundance: NA

CDR3aa: CASSPSGRARDEQFF
CDR3nt: TGTGCCAGCAGCCCGAGCGGGAGGGCCAGGGATGAGCAGTTCTTC
j_gene: TRBJ2-1
d_gene: TRBD2
v_gene: TRBV7-6
abundance: NA

CDR3aa: CASSLGVFEQYF
CDR3nt: TGTGCCAGCAGTTTAGGAGTCTTCGAGCAGTACTTC
j_gene: TRBJ2-7
d_gene: NA
v_gene: TRBV28
abundance: NA

CDR3aa: CASSGQDNQPQHF
CDR3nt: TGTGCCAGCAGTGGACAGGACAATCAGCCCCAGCATTTT
j_gene: TRBJ1-5
d_gene: NA
v_gene: TRBV25-1
abundance: NA

CDR3aa: CAWSRPEGAKPNGYTF
CDR3nt: TGTGCCTGGAGTCGTCCCGAGGGGGCCAAACCAAATGGCTACACCTTC
j_gene: TRBJ1-2
d_gene: TRBD1
v_gene: TRBV30
abundance: NA

CDR3aa: CASSRGVRIYEQYF
CDR3nt: TGTGCCAGCAGTCGCGGCGTCAGGATTTACGAGCAGTACTTC
j_gene: TRBJ2-7
d_gene: NA
v_gene: TRBV6-6
abundance: NA

CDR3aa: CSVRGGGGNTEAFF
CDR3nt: TGCAGCGTAAGAGGAGGGGGGGGGAACACTGAAGCTTTCTTT
j_gene: TRBJ1-1
d_gene: NA
v_gene: TRBV29-1
abundance: NA

CDR3aa: CASSYSGRKYEQYF
CDR3nt: TGTGCCAGCAGTTACTCCGGCCGGAAATACGAGCAGTACTTC
j_gene: TRBJ2-7
d_gene: NA
v_gene: TRBV6-5
abundance: once

CDR3aa: CASSSQLGTSGRRGEQFF
CDR3nt: TGCGCCAGCAGCTCACAACTTGGGACTAGCGGGAGAAGGGGTGAGCAGTTCTTC
j_gene: TRBJ2-1
d_gene: TRBD2
v_gene: TRBV5-1
abundance: few

CDR3aa: CASTGRLGEPQHF
CDR3nt: TGTGCCAGCACCGGTCGGCTAGGAGAGCCCCAGCATTTT
j_gene: TRBJ1-5
d_gene: NA
v_gene: TRBV5-4
abundance: NA

CDR3aa: CASSADRGQYEQYF
CDR3nt: TGTGCCAGCAGCGCGGACAGGGGGCAATACGAGCAGTACTTC
j_gene: TRBJ2-7
d_gene: TRBD1
v_gene: TRBV2
abundance: NA

CDR3aa: CATHRSGGNGYTF
CDR3nt: TGTGCCACACACCGATCAGGGGGCAATGGCTACACCTTC
j_gene: TRBJ1-2
d_gene: TRBD1
v_gene: TRBV28
abundance: NA

CDR3aa: CASSWTSGSTDTQYF
CDR3nt: TGTGCCAGCAGCTGGACTAGCGGGAGTACAGATACGCAGTATTTT
j_gene: TRBJ2-3
d_gene: TRBD2
v_gene: TRBV7-2
abundance: NA

CDR3aa: CASSEIGAGGIYGYTF
CDR3nt: TGTGCCAGCAGTGAAATTGGGGCAGGGGGGATCTATGGCTACACCTTC
j_gene: TRBJ1-2
d_gene: TRBD1
v_gene: TRBV6-1
abundance: NA

CDR3aa: CASSPGYRYEQYF
CDR3nt: TGTGCCAGCTCACCGGGCTACCGATACGAGCAGTACTTC
j_gene: TRBJ2-7
d_gene: NA
v_gene: TRBV18
abundance: NA

CDR3aa: CASMQRETQYF
CDR3nt: TGTGCCAGCATGCAGAGGGAGACCCAGTACTTC
j_gene: TRBJ2-5
d_gene: NA
v_gene: TRBV2
abundance: NA

CDR3aa: CASSYILAGTDTQYF
CDR3nt: TGTGCCAGCAGTTACATACTAGCGGGCACAGATACGCAGTATTTT
j_gene: TRBJ2-3
d_gene: TRBD2
v_gene: TRBV6-5
abundance: NA

CDR3aa: CASSVSGGANEQFF
CDR3nt: TGTGCCAGCAGCGTTAGCGGAGGGGCGAATGAGCAGTTCTTC
j_gene: TRBJ2-1
d_gene: NA
v_gene: TRBV5-5
abundance: NA

CDR3aa: CASSLVPRVLEQPQHF
CDR3nt: TGTGCCAGCAGTTTAGTTCCCAGGGTACTGGAACAGCCCCAGCATTTT
j_gene: TRBJ1-5
d_gene: NA
v_gene: TRBV27
abundance: NA

CDR3aa: CASSPPLLVAGADTQYF
CDR3nt: TGTGCCAGCAGCCCCCCCCTTTTGGTAGCGGGCGCAGATACGCAGTATTTT
j_gene: TRBJ2-3
d_gene: TRBD2
v_gene: TRBV11-2
abundance: NA

CDR3aa: CASSQSTGAYGYTF
CDR3nt: TGTGCCAGCAGCCAATCAACAGGGGCCTATGGCTACACCTTC
j_gene: TRBJ1-2
d_gene: TRBD1
v_gene: TRBV16
abundance: NA

CDR3aa: CSARTSGANTGELFF
CDR3nt: TGCAGCGCTCGGACTAGCGGTGCGAACACCGGGGAGCTGTTTTTT
j_gene: TRBJ2-2
d_gene: TRBD2
v_gene: TRBV29-1
abundance: NA

CDR3aa: CASSLAVVSGNTIYF
CDR3nt: TGTGCCAGCAGCTTGGCCGTCGTCTCTGGAAACACCATATATTTT
j_gene: TRBJ1-3
d_gene: NA
v_gene: TRBV5-5
abundance: NA

CDR3aa: CASSLGDRVNYGYTF
CDR3nt: TGTGCCAGCAGCTTAGGAGACAGGGTTAACTATGGCTACACCTTC
j_gene: TRBJ1-2
d_gene: TRBD1
v_gene: TRBV7-6
abundance: NA

CDR3aa: CASSLWGIRVDTQYF
CDR3nt: TGTGCCAGCAGCTTGTGGGGGATCAGGGTAGATACGCAGTATTTT
j_gene: TRBJ2-3
d_gene: NA
v_gene: TRBV5-6
abundance: once

CDR3aa: CASSFGTGGTDTQYF
CDR3nt: TGTGCCAGCAGCTTTGGGACGGGGGGCACAGATACGCAGTATTTT
j_gene: TRBJ2-3
d_gene: NA
v_gene: TRBV11-2
abundance: NA

CDR3aa: CASSISAGSAYEQYF
CDR3nt: TGTGCCAGTAGTATTTCAGCCGGGAGTGCATACGAGCAGTACTTC
j_gene: TRBJ2-7
d_gene: NA
v_gene: TRBV19
abundance: NA

CDR3aa: CASSLALIRETQYF
CDR3nt: TGTGCCAGCAGCTTGGCTCTAATACGAGAGACCCAGTACTTC
j_gene: TRBJ2-5
d_gene: NA
v_gene: TRBV5-6
abundance: NA

CDR3aa: CASLPPSSTDTQYF
CDR3nt: TGTGCCAGCTTGCCGCCCTCCAGCACAGATACGCAGTATTTT
j_gene: TRBJ2-3
d_gene: NA
v_gene: TRBV18
abundance: once

CDR3aa: CASRKDTGGYGYTF
CDR3nt: TGTGCCAGCAGGAAGGATACAGGGGGCTATGGCTACACCTTC
j_gene: TRBJ1-2
d_gene: TRBD1
v_gene: TRBV2
abundance: medium-sized

CDR3aa: CASSREPQAGGYTF
CDR3nt: TGTGCCAGCAGCCGGGAACCCCAAGCGGGTGGCTACACCTTC
j_gene: TRBJ1-2
d_gene: NA
v_gene: TRBV5-4
abundance: NA

CDR3aa: CASSSTTSGSLNEQFF
CDR3nt: TGTGCCAGCTCATCGACTACTAGCGGGAGTCTCAATGAGCAGTTCTTC
j_gene: TRBJ2-1
d_gene: TRBD2
v_gene: TRBV18
abundance: few

CDR3aa: CASSLRLAGGYEQYF
CDR3nt: TGCGCCAGCAGCCTTCGACTAGCGGGAGGCTACGAGCAGTACTTC
j_gene: TRBJ2-7
d_gene: TRBD2
v_gene: TRBV5-1
abundance: NA

CDR3aa: CASSVNSGGGRNGELFF
CDR3nt: TGTGCCAGCAGCGTAAATTCGGGAGGAGGTCGGAACGGGGAGCTGTTTTTT
j_gene: TRBJ2-2
d_gene: TRBD2
v_gene: TRBV9
abundance: NA

CDR3aa: CATSPSGANVLTF
CDR3nt: TGCGCCACCTCCCCGTCTGGGGCCAACGTCCTGACTTTC
j_gene: TRBJ2-6
d_gene: NA
v_gene: TRBV5-1
abundance: NA

CDR3aa: CASSREGPQETQYF
CDR3nt: TGCGCCAGCAGCAGAGAAGGTCCCCAAGAGACCCAGTACTTC
j_gene: TRBJ2-5
d_gene: NA
v_gene: TRBV5-1
abundance: NA